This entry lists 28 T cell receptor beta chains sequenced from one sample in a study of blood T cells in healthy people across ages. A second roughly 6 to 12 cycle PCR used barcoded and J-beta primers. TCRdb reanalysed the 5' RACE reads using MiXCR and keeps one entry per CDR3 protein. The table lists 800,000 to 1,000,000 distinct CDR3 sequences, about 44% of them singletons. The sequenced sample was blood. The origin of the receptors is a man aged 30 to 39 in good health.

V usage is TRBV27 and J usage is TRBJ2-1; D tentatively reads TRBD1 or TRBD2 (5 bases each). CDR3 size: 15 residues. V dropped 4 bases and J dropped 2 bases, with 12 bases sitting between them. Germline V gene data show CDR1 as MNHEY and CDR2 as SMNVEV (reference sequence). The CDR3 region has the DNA TGTGCCAGCAGTTCCGGGACCTATACCTACAATGAGCAGTTCTTC. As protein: CASSSGTYTYNEQFF.

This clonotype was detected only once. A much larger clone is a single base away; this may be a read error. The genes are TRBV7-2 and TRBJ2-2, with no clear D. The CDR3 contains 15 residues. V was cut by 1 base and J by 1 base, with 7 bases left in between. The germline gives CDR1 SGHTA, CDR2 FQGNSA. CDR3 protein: CASSLGAGNTGELFF. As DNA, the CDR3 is TGTGCCAGCAGCTTAGGGGCAGGGAACACCGGGGAGCTGTTTTTT.

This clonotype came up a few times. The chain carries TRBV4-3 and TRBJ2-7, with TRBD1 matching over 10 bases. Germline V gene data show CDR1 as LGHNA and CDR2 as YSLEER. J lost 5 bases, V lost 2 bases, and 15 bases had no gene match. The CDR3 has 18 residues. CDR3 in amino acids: CASSQQRITGQGSHEQYF. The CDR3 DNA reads TGCGCCAGCAGCCAACAAAGAATAACGGGACAGGGGTCCCACGAGCAGTACTTC.

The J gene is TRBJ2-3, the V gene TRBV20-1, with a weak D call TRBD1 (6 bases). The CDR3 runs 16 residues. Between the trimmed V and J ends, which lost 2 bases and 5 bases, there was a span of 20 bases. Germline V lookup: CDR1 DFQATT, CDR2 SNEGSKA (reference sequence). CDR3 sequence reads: CSARLPLGAILDTQYF. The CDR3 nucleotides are TGCAGTGCTAGACTCCCCTTGGGGGCCATTTTAGATACGCAGTATTTT.

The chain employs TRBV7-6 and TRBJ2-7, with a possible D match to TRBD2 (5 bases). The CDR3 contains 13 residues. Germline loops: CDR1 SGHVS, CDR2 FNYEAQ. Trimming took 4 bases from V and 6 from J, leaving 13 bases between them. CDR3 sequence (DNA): TGTGCCAGCAGCTCCGAGCGGTGGGCCGAGCAGTACTTC. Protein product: CASSSERWAEQYF. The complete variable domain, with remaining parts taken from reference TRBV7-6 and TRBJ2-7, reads GAGVSQSPRYKVTKRGQDVALRCDPISGHVSLYWYRQALGQGPEFLTYFNYEAQQDKSGLPNDRFSAERPEGSISTLTIQRTEQRDSAMYRCASSSERWAEQYFGPGTRLTVT.

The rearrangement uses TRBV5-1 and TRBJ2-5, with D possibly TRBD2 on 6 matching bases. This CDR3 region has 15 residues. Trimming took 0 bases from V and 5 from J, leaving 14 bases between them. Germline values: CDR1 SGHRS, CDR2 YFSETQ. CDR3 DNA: TGCGCCAGCAGCTTGGGGGCTAGCGCACTGGAGACCCAGTACTTC. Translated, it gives CASSLGASALETQYF. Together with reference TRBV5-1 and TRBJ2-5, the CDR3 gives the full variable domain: KAGVTQTPRYLIKTRGQQVTLSCSPISGHRSVSWYQQTPGQGLQFLFEYFSETQRNKGNFPGRFSGRQFSNSRSEMNVSTLELGDSALYLCASSLGASALETQYFGPGTRLLVL.

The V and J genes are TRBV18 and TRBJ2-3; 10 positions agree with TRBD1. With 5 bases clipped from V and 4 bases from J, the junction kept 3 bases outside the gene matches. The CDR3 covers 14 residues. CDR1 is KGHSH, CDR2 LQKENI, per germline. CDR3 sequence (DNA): TGTGCCAGCTCATCGACAGGGGGCCCAGATACGCAGTATTTT. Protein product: CASSSTGGPDTQYF.

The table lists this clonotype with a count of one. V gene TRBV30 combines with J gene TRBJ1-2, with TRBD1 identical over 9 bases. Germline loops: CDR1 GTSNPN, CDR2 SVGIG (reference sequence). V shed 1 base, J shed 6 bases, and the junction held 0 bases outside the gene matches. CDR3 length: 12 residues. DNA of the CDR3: TGTGCCTGGAGTGGACAGGGGGATGGCTACACCTTC. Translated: CAWSGQGDGYTF.

CDR3: CSARDQGLAGGNYEQYF. DNA of the CDR3: TGCAGTGCTAGAGATCAAGGACTAGCGGGGGGGAACTACGAGCAGTACTTC. The V call is TRBV20-1, the J call TRBJ2-7; TRBD2 matches 15 bases. Germline CDR1 and CDR2: DFQATT and SNEGSKA (reference sequence). CDR3 length: 17 residues. V shed 0 bases, J shed 3 bases, and the junction held 6 bases outside the gene matches.

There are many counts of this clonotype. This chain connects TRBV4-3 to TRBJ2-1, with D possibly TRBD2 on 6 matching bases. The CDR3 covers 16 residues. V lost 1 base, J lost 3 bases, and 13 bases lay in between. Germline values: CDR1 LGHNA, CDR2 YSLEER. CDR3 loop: CASSQAVADIYNEQFF. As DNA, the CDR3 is TGCGCCAGCAGCCAAGCGGTAGCGGATATCTACAATGAGCAGTTCTTC.

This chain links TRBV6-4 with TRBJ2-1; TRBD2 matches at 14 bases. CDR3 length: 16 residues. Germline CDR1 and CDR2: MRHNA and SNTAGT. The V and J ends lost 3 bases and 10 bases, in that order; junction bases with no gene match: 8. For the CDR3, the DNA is TGTGCCAGCAGTGAGTCCGGGACTAGCGGGGGCTTCGAGCAGTTCTTC. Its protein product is CASSESGTSGGFEQFF.

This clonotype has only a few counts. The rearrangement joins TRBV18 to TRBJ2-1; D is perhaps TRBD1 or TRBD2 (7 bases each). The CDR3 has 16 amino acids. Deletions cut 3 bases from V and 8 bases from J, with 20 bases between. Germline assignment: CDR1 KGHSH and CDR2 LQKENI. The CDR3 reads CASSPRGGGAMDEQFF. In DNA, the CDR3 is TGTGCCAGCTCACCCCGGGGAGGGGGCGCGATGGATGAGCAGTTCTTC. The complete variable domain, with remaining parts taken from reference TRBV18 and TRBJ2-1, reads NAGVMQNPRHLVRRRGQEARLRCSPMKGHSHVYWYRQLPEEGLKFMVYLQKENIIDESGMPKERFSAEFPKEGPSILRIQQVVRGDSAAYFCASSPRGGGAMDEQFFGPGTRLTVL.

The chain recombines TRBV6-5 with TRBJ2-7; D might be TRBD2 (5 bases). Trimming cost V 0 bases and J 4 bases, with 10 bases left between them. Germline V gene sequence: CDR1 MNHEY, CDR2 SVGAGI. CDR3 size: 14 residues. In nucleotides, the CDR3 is TGTGCCAGCAGTTACTCAGGACTTGGATACGAGCAGTACTTC. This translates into CASSYSGLGYEQYF.

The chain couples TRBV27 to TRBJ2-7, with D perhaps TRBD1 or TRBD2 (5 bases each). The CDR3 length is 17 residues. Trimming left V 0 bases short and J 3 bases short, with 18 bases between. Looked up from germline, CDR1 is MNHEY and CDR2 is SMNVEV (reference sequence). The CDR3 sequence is CASSLSGPGGSLYEQYF. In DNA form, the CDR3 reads TGTGCCAGCAGTTTATCGGGTCCTGGGGGAAGTCTCTACGAGCAGTACTTC.

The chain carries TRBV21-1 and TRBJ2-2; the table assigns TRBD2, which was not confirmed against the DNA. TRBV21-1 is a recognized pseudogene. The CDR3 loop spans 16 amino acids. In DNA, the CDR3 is TGTGCCAGCAGCAAAGCGCTGTGGGAGGGCGCCGGGGAGCTGTTTTTT. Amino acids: CASSKALWEGAGELFF.

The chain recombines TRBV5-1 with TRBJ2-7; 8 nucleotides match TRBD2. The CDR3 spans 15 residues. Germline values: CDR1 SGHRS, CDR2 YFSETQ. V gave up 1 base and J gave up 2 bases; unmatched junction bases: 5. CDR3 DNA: TGCGCCAGCAGCTTGTATGCGGGGGGAGCCTACGAGCAGTACTTC. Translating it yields CASSLYAGGAYEQYF.

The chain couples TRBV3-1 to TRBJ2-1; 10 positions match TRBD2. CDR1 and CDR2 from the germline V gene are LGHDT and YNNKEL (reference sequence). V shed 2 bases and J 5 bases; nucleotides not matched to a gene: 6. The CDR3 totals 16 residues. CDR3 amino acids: CASSQRPSGGNNEQFF. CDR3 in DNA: TGTGCCAGCAGCCAACGGCCTAGCGGGGGAAACAATGAGCAGTTCTTC.

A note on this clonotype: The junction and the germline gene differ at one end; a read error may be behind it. The CDR3 nucleotides read TGCGCCAGCAGCCCTAGTTGGACAGGAACAGGTGGCCACACCTTC. It is translated as CASSPSWTGTGGHTF. The J gene is TRBJ1-2, the V gene TRBV4-3, with 7 bases identical to TRBD1. There are 15 residues in the CDR3. Germline V gene sequence: CDR1 LGHNA, CDR2 YSLEER.

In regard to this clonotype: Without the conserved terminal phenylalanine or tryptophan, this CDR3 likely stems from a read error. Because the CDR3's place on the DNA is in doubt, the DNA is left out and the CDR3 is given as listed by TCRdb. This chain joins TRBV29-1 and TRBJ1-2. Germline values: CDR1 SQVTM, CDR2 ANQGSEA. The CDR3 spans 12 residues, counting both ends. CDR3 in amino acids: CSVLAFGYGDTV.

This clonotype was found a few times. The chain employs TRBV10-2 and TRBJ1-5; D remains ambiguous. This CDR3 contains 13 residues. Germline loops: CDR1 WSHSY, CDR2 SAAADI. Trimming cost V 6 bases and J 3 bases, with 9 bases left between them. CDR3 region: CASSPQDNQPQHF. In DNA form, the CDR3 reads TGCGCCAGCAGCCCCCAAGACAATCAGCCCCAGCATTTT.

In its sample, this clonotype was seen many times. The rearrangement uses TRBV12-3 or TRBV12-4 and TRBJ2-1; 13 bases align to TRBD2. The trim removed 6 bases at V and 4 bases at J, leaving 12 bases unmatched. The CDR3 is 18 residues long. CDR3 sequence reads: CASSQRTSGGQFYNEQFF. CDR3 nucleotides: TGTGCCAGCAGCCAAAGGACTAGCGGGGGACAATTTTACAATGAGCAGTTCTTC.

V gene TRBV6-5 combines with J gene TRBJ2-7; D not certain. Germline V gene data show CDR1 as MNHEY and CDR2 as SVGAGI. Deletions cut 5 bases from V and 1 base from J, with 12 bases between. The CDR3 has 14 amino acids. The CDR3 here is CASSPRAGSYEQYF. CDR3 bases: TGTGCCAGCAGTCCCCGGGCCGGTTCCTACGAGCAGTACTTC.

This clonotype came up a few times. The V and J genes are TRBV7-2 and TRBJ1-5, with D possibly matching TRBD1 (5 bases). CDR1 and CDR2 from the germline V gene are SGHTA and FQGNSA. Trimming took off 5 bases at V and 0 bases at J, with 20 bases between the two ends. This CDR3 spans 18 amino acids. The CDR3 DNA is TGTGCCAGCAGCCCCGGGCAGGGTCGGGCAGATAGCAATCAGCCCCAGCATTTT. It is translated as CASSPGQGRADSNQPQHF.

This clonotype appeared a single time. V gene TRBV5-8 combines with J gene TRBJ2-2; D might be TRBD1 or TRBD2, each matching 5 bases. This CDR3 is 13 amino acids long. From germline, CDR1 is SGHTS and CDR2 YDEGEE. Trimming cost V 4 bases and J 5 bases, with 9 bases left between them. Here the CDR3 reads CASSREGTGELFF. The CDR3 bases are TGTGCCAGCAGCCGAGAGGGGACCGGGGAGCTGTTTTTT. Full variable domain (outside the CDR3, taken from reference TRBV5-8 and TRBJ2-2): EAGVTQSPTHLIKTRGQQATLRCSPISGHTSVYWYQQALGLGLQFLLWYDEGEERNRGNFPPRFSGRQFPNYSSELNVNALELEDSALYLCASSREGTGELFFGEGSRLTVL.

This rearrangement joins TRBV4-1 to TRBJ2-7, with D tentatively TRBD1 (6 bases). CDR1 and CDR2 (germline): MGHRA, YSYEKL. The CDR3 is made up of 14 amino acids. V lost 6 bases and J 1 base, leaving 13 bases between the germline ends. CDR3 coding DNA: TGCGCCAGCAGAGACCGGGACACTTCCTACGAGCAGTACTTC. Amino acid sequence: CASRDRDTSYEQYF.

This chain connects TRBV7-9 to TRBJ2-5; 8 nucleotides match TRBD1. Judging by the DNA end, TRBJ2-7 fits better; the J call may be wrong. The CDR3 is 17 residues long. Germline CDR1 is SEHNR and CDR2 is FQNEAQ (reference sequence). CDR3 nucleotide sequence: TGTGCCAGCAGCCCCCTAAGGCAGGGGGCTGGCGGCAACGAGCAGTACTTC. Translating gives CASSPLRQGAGGNEQYF.

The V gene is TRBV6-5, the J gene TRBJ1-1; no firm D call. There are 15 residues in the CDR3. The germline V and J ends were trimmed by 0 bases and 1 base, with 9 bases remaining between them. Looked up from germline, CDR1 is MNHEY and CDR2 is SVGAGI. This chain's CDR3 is CASSYSPGGNTEAFF. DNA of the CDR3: TGTGCCAGCAGTTACTCCCCGGGAGGGAACACTGAAGCTTTCTTT.

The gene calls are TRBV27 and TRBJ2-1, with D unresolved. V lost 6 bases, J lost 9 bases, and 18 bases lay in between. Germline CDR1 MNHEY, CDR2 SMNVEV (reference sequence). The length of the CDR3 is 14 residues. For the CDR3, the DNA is TGTGCCAGCAGGCTACAGAGTGTTTGGGGTGAGCAGTTCTTC. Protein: CASRLQSVWGEQFF.